The clone carrying this T cell receptor beta chain was counted a single time. Authors' analysis steps: From ImmunoSEQ came sequences covering only the junction and carrying no quality scores, so filtering differed. Profiled with immunoSEQ multiplex PCR; TCRdb holds only in-frame clones, not every one. V, J and clone size were drawn from that table, and D and trimming were deduced from the DNA. Of almost 750,000 clones listed, roughly 72% are singletons. This specimen belongs to a study of shared clonotypes between healthy human individuals. Losses at the gene ends were 6 bases for V and 8 bases for J; bases not matched to a gene: 9. The CDR3 sequence is 14 residues long. CDR1 and CDR2 (germline): LNHDA, SQIVND (reference sequence).

Sequences were obtained from memory CD4+ T cells sorted from blood. Subset meaning: CD45RA-negative fraction. This chain links TRBV19 with TRBJ2-3; 9 bases fit TRBD1. This clonotype was obtained from a woman aged 25 to 39 in good health. CDR3 in DNA: TGTGCCAGTAGACGACAGGGGGATTCGGGTACGCAGTATTTT. It encodes CASRRQGDSGTQYF.